These T cell receptor beta chains were read from a single sample in a study of T cell responses to AZD1222 COVID-19 vaccine. Method: immunoSEQ multiplex PCR; TCRdb's copy keeps in-frame clones and lacks some. The table includes 160,000 or so clones, roughly nine tenths detected once. The sequencing used peripheral blood, collected after recovery from COVID-19. The receptors here all came from an adult who had recovered from COVID-19. Each CDR3 is given with its conserved first and last residue. The order of the fields is J gene, V gene, D gene, CDR3 protein. A D gene is named only where the DNA matches it firmly.

>TRBJ2-7|TRBV6-1|-
CASSEAWLSSYEQYF
>TRBJ1-2|TRBV15|-
CATSRPLPGSEGYTF
>TRBJ1-1|TRBV7-9|-
CASSQKGGTEAFF
>TRBJ2-7|TRBV28|-
CASSVNHYEQYF
>TRBJ1-1|TRBV2|-
CADEQGPNTEAFF
>TRBJ1-1|TRBV2|-
CASSLILNTEAFF
>TRBJ1-6|TRBV5-1|-
CASSLALLSPLHF
>TRBJ2-3|TRBV6-5|TRBD2
CASSSPSGGVVDTQYF
>TRBJ2-7|TRBV6-5|-
CASSYEGGRNEQYF
>TRBJ1-5|TRBV6-1|TRBD1
CASSDMTGGGFNQPQHF
>TRBJ1-6|TRBV7-8|-
CASRSTGLGTYNSPLHF
>TRBJ1-5|TRBV28|-
CAIGGGGSNQPQHF
>TRBJ1-6|TRBV6-2/TRBV6-3|TRBD1
CASSSLHRTGDNSPLHF
>TRBJ2-7|TRBV7-9|-
CASSLAGGVEQYF
>TRBJ1-5|TRBV19|-
CASSIQGGHQPQHF
>TRBJ1-2|TRBV29-1|-
CSALGREGYTF
>TRBJ2-7|TRBV7-6|TRBD2
CASSPGTSGRISYEQYF
>TRBJ1-2|TRBV6-1|-
CASSEALQGVTNYGYTF
>TRBJ2-1|TRBV5-1|TRBD2
CASSLTAGGPRLTSEQFF
>TRBJ2-5|TRBV19|-
CASSSGVPQTQYF
>TRBJ2-5|TRBV27|-
CASSFRDNQETQYF
>TRBJ2-3|TRBV14|-
CASSGGGANTQYF
>TRBJ2-1|TRBV5-1|TRBD2
CASSATTSGGTEQFF
>TRBJ2-5|TRBV12-5|-
CASGSSGVETQYF
>TRBJ2-3|TRBV18|-
CASSYRADTQYF
>TRBJ2-7|TRBV28|-
CASSPSLGQGYEQYF
>TRBJ1-5|TRBV6-5|-
CASIRVTNTREPQHF
>TRBJ2-7|TRBV4-1|-
CASSQVSASYEQYF
>TRBJ2-7|TRBV10-1|TRBD2
CASSDVAGGSSEQYF
>TRBJ1-2|TRBV28|-
CASSFGGFNYGYTF
>TRBJ2-7|TRBV10-3|-
CAISVGNDEQYF
>TRBJ1-4|TRBV27|-
CASSWLGTNEKLFF
>TRBJ2-7|TRBV6-1|-
CASSSSRLYEQYF
>TRBJ1-2|TRBV7-3|-
CASSLNSTGVGWPSWDYVGYGYTF
>TRBJ1-3|TRBV18|TRBD1
CASSFRDRTTGNTIYF
>TRBJ1-4|TRBV5-1|TRBD1
CASTVDRGNEKLFF
>TRBJ1-6|TRBV2|-
CASWTTFTGMNYSPLHF
>TRBJ1-2|TRBV21-1|-
CASSKGLKGPMGDGYTF
>TRBJ2-3|TRBV9|-
CASSSFTGFGTDTQYF
>TRBJ2-3|TRBV28|-
CASSFTDTQYF
>TRBJ1-2|TRBV6-4|-
CARNHRAGGYTF
>TRBJ1-1|TRBV6-6|TRBD1
CASTRQGLTEAFF
>TRBJ2-5|TRBV6-5|-
CASSRGGSQETQYF
>TRBJ2-3|TRBV28|TRBD1
CASSSTDRGFTDTQYF
>TRBJ1-1|TRBV7-9|-
CASSLPGTTNTEAFF
>TRBJ1-3|TRBV25-1|-
CASSEGGAGNTIYF
>TRBJ2-5|TRBV9|-
CASSPRPQPQETQYF
>TRBJ2-2|TRBV14|-
CASSQFTGSSGELFF
>TRBJ1-1|TRBV6-4|TRBD1
CASSADRGDTEAFF